The clone carrying this TCR beta chain showed up many times. One end of the junction varies from germline; a read error may be responsible. This sample is part of a study of human T cells and chemical hapten exposure. Study details: 2% DPC applied to an approximately 2 cm by approximately 2 cm arm area sensitized donors. Across its roughly 22 weeks, the study gave patients weekly diphenylcyclopropenone doses to the scalp.

The CDR3 covers 17 residues. Germline CDR1 SSHAT, CDR2 FNYEAQ (reference sequence). TCRdb called the RACE reads again in MiXCR, with one record for every CDR3 protein. The data hold nearly 110,000 distinct CDR3 sequences, with more than 10% observed a single time. Sample time point: pre-sensitization, week 0. As for treatment: therapeutic diphenylcyclopropenone sensitization with weekly scalp DPC. Whole blood, unfractionated, served as the material for total RNA extraction. The receptor was derived from a woman aged 45-65 years with alopecia areata. Some clones in this sample may be carry-over from other donors' samples. V gene TRBV7-7 combines with J gene TRBJ1-1; 7 positions agree with TRBD1. The source was whole blood, collected in connection with sensitization to the hapten diphenylcyclopropenone (DPC). CDR3 loop: CASSASLGQHSNTEAFF. The DNA of the CDR3 is TGTGCTAGCAGCGCAAGCTTGGGACAGCACTCGAACACTGAAGCTTTCTTT.